This T cell receptor beta chain was recovered during a study of T cell responses to AZD1222 COVID-19 vaccine. The study's findings and limits: In a largely white British group with more females than males, clonal diversity was possibly underestimated. Baseline serology detected seropositivity in only 6 or 7 AZD1222 recipients. Spike regions recognized by vaccine-associated CD4 TCRs spanned the protein, led by 160-218 and 743-854. Two doses of AZD1222 preceded a rise in Spike-specific TCR breadth and depth.

CDR1 SGHTA and CDR2 FQGNSA come from the germline V gene. J was trimmed by 5 bases and V by 5 bases; bases with no gene match: 11. This CDR3 spans 15 amino acids. This clone was observed a single time. Its target is not known. Here immunoSEQ multiplex PCR was the method, and the copy in TCRdb shows in-frame clones only, minus some. The sample lists about 110,000 clones, around nine tenths occurring once. The chain links TRBV7-2 to TRBJ1-1, with 7 bases matching TRBD1. The sample was peripheral blood, taken on day 0 of MenACWY control vaccination. This TCR came from an adult in good health. The CDR3 loop reads CASSLGQAGGTEAFF. The DNA for the CDR3 is TGTGCCAGCAGCCTCGGACAGGCTGGGGGGACTGAAGCTTTCTTT.